The TCR beta chain under discussion was sequenced for a study of T cell repertoires in cytomegalovirus infection. Study overall: Indicated by public TCR beta signatures were CMV infection and matching HLA type.

Broader study findings: Dominating the ex vivo response were TCR beta clonotypes that were CMV-specific and HLA-C-restricted.

The V gene's germline CDR1 is LNHNV and CDR2 YYDKDF (reference sequence). This CDR3 is built from 17 residues. Turning to this clonotype: The antigen is not known. Its ends do not fully match the called genes, so a read error is possible.

MiXCR was run by TCRdb on the reads, yielding one entry per CDR3 protein. This table holds approximately 280,000 distinct CDR3 sequences, under 25% found once. The sequenced sample was cultured PBMCs, obtained from culture after CMV antigen stimulation. This clonotype was sampled from a human donor in good health (CMV status not recorded). Some clones in this sample may be carry-over from other donors' samples. The gene calls are TRBV15 and TRBJ2-2; D is possibly TRBD1 or TRBD2 (5 bases each). The CDR3 spells CDTSRVGVGTNTEELFF. CDR3 coding DNA: TGTGACACCAGCAGAGTGGGGGTGGGGACGAACACCGAGGAGCTGTTTTTT.